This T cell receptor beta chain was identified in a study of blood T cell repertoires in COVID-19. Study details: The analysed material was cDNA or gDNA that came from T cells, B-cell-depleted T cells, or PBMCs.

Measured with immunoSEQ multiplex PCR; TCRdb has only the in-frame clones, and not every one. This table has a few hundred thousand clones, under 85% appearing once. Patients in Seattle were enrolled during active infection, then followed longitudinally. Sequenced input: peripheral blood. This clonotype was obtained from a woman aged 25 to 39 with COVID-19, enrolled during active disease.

The CDR3 region is CASSSGTGYTDTQYF. For the CDR3, the DNA is TGTGCCAGCAGTTCCGGGACAGGCTACACAGATACGCAGTATTTT. This chain joins TRBV6-5 and TRBJ2-3; 8 bases are shared with TRBD1. The CDR3 totals 15 residues. The V segment lost 4 bases and the J segment 2 bases; nucleotides outside the gene matches: 5. Germline values: CDR1 MNHEY, CDR2 SVGAGI.